These 8 T cell receptor beta chains came from one sample sequenced in a study of technical replicates of blood from several donors. Sequencing was performed with immunoSEQ multiplex PCR; in TCRdb, only in-frame clones are kept and a portion is missing. Here the sample spans some 47,000 clones, more than 85% being singletons. Sequencing was carried out using PBMCs. The receptors derive from a human donor in good health. Some clones in this sample may be carry-over from other donors' samples.

The V and J genes are TRBV6-4 and TRBJ2-7; 12 nucleotides line up with TRBD1. Germline CDR1 reads MRHNA; CDR2 reads SNTAGT. The CDR3 covers 16 residues. The V and J ends lost 5 bases and 4 bases, in that order; junction bases with no gene match: 9. The DNA for the CDR3 is TGTGCCAGCAGTTTTGCACCGGGACAGGGGGCGTACGAGCAGTACTTC. This encodes CASSFAPGQGAYEQYF.

This clone appeared a few times. The chain combines TRBV9 with TRBJ2-7; D remains unclear. Germline values: CDR1 SGDLS, CDR2 YYNGEE. This CDR3 has 16 amino acids. V was trimmed by 0 bases and J by 1 base, leaving 14 bases between them. Written as DNA, the CDR3 is TGTGCCAGCAGCGTAGAGCAAGCACCTAGTTCCTACGAGCAGTACTTC. Protein sequence: CASSVEQAPSSYEQYF.

This clone came up once. The chain couples TRBV5-4 to TRBJ1-2; TRBD1 matches 9 bases. The V segment lost 9 bases and the J segment 0 bases; nucleotides outside the gene matches: 12. CDR1 SGHNT and CDR2 YYREEE come from the germline V gene (reference sequence). This CDR3 is 16 amino acids long. CDR3 region: CATHRDRAISNYGYTF. As DNA, the CDR3 is TGTGCCACACACCGGGACAGGGCTATTTCTAACTATGGCTACACCTTC.

The V and J genes are TRBV4-1 and TRBJ2-2; D is possibly TRBD1 (6 bases). Germline CDR1 is MGHRA and CDR2 is YSYEKL. This CDR3 region has 18 residues. Trimming cost V 0 bases and J 1 base, with 15 bases left between them. This CDR3 reads CASSQERGTGWNTGELFF. Here the CDR3 DNA reads TGCGCCAGCAGCCAAGAAAGAGGTACAGGGTGGAACACCGGGGAGCTGTTTTTT.

This clone was detected only a few times. The V and J genes are TRBV5-5 and TRBJ1-2; D possibly corresponds to TRBD1 (5 bases). CDR1 is SGHKS and CDR2 is YYEKEE in the germline V gene (reference sequence). V was pared by 6 bases and J by 3 bases, with 12 bases between. The CDR3 has 13 residues. CDR3 nucleotides: TGTGCCAGCACCCCCCAGGGCTACTATGGCTACACCTTC. It is translated as CASTPQGYYGYTF. Complete variable domain (other parts from reference TRBV5-5 and TRBJ1-2): DAGVTQSPTHLIKTRGQQVTLRCSPISGHKSVSWYQQVLGQGPQFIFQYYEKEERGRGNFPDRFSARQFPNYSSELNVNALLLGDSALYLCASTPQGYYGYTFGSGTRLTVV.

This chain connects TRBV28 to TRBJ1-1; D is unresolved. Between the trimmed V and J ends, which lost 5 bases and 4 bases, there was a span of 14 bases. The length of the CDR3 is 14 residues. CDR1 MDHEN and CDR2 SYDVKM come from the germline V gene. Written as DNA, the CDR3 is TGTGCCAGCAGTAATTCCTGGGAGGGCACTGAAGCTTTCTTT. This sequence encodes CASSNSWEGTEAFF.

This chain links TRBV27 with TRBJ1-6, with D tentatively TRBD1 (5 bases). This CDR3 has 14 amino acids. Trimming pared 5 bases from V and 7 bases from J, leaving 12 bases between. Germline lookup yields CDR1 MNHEY and CDR2 SMNVEV (reference sequence). The CDR3 reads CASSIQGWNSPLHF. The DNA for the CDR3 is TGTGCCAGCAGTATTCAGGGCTGGAATTCACCCCTCCACTTT.

The chain has TRBV7-3 and TRBJ2-7; D is perhaps TRBD2 (5 bases). Trimming pared 2 bases from V and 7 bases from J, leaving 12 bases between. The germline CDR1 and CDR2 sequences are SGHTA and FQGTGA. The CDR3 is made up of 13 amino acids. The CDR3 DNA sequence: TGTGCCAGCAGCTTATCTTTCGGGGTTGAGCAGTACTTC. Translating it yields CASSLSFGVEQYF.